Below, one TCR beta chain is given with its context. The sample belongs to a study of blood T cell repertoires in COVID-19. Study at large: The cDNA or gDNA used as material had been derived from T cells, B-cell-depleted T cells, or PBMCs.

How the authors handled the data: The authors estimated nucleated cell counts from reference gene primer amplification. The assay was immunoSEQ multiplex PCR, and TCRdb's table has in-frame clones only and misses some. D and trimming come from the DNA, and the V and J calls and clone size come from that table. The sample includes about 260,000 clones, 85% to 90% of them seen just once. Donors were grouped by their self-reported clinical history. This CDR3 is built from 13 residues. Trimming at V came to 2 bases and at J to 15 bases, leaving 7 bases not matched to a gene. Germline-derived CDR1 and CDR2 are SGHAT and FQNNGV.

This TCR was recovered from a man aged 45-65 years who had been exposed to COVID-19. The material sequenced was PBMCs or T cells enriched from blood (not recorded which). The chain employs TRBV11-2 and TRBJ2-1, with 10 bases fitting TRBD2. For the CDR3, the DNA is TGTGCCAGCAGCTTACAGCGGGAGGGCCGTCGGTTCTTC. Encoded protein: CASSLQREGRRFF.